One sample yielded the 24 T cell receptor beta chains listed below, sequenced in a study of blood T cell repertoires in COVID-19. Assay: immunoSEQ multiplex PCR; the TCRdb copy retains only in-frame clones and omits some. This sample carries about 220,000 clones, 70% to 85% of them seen once, and the ten largest clones take over 14%. Sequencing was performed on PBMCs or T cells enriched from blood (not recorded which). The receptors come from a man in his forties who had recovered from COVID-19.

In its sample, this clone was seen once. The junction shows a germline mismatch at one end, possibly a read error. The chain carries TRBV11-2 and TRBJ2-1; tentative D call: TRBD2 (5 bases). The CDR3 sequence is 16 residues long. Looked up from germline, CDR1 is SGHAT and CDR2 is FQNNGV. Written as DNA, the CDR3 is TGTGCCAGCAGCTTAGCGAAAGGACTTCTCTCGTCAATGCCGCTCTTC. Its protein product is CASSLAKGLLSSMPLF.

This clone was detected only once. Different DNA sequences within this sample yield the same CDR3. The CDR3: CASSLGGQGGEKLFF. CDR3 bases: TGTGCCAGCAGCTTGGGGGGACAGGGTGGTGAAAAACTGTTTTTT. The J gene is TRBJ1-4, the V gene TRBV5-4, with 9 bases identical to TRBD1. The CDR3 is made up of 15 amino acids. Germline V lookup: CDR1 SGHNT, CDR2 YYREEE (reference sequence). After removal of 0 bases from V and 7 bases from J, the junction contained 4 bases not matched to a gene. Together with reference TRBV5-4 and TRBJ1-4, the CDR3 gives the full variable domain: ETGVTQSPTHLIKTRGQQVTLRCSSQSGHNTVSWYQQALGQGPQFIFQYYREEENGRGNFPPRFSGLQFPNYSSELNVNALELDDSALYLCASSLGGQGGEKLFFGSGTQLSVL.

The CDR3 region has the DNA TGTGCCATCACAGGGGGTGCTGGCTACACCTTC. It codes for CAITGGAGYTF. The genes are TRBV10-3 and TRBJ1-2, with TRBD1 identical over 7 bases. The V gene's germline CDR1 is ENHRY and CDR2 SYGVKD. The V and J ends lost 7 bases and 7 bases, in that order; junction bases with no gene match: 3. There are 11 residues in the CDR3.

This chain connects TRBV9 to TRBJ1-2, with unresolved D. Germline V gene data show CDR1 as SGDLS and CDR2 as YYNGEE. V lost 0 bases to trimming and J lost 2 bases, with 11 bases between them. The CDR3 extends over 15 amino acids. DNA of the CDR3: TGTGCCAGCAGCGTAGGAGTGAGTCTCAACTATGGCTACACCTTC. Translation gives CASSVGVSLNYGYTF.

The V and J genes are TRBV7-2 and TRBJ2-3, with 8 nucleotides matching TRBD2. The junction had 10 bases not matched to a gene; V was cut back by 1 base and J by 4 bases. The V gene's germline CDR1 is SGHTA and CDR2 FQGNSA. There are 17 residues in the CDR3. The CDR3 DNA follows: TGTGCCAGCAGCTTAGGATATCGGGGGGGCCGGGCAGATACGCAGTATTTT. Protein product: CASSLGYRGGRADTQYF.

The chain recombines TRBV27 with TRBJ2-7; TRBD1 aligns across 11 bases. The CDR3 is made up of 14 amino acids. Unmatched junction bases numbered 9, after V lost 8 bases and J lost 6 bases. Germline assignment: CDR1 MNHEY and CDR2 SMNVEV (reference sequence). DNA for the CDR3: TGTGCCAGCCAACGAGGGACAGGGGGATTCGAGCAGTACTTC. It encodes CASQRGTGGFEQYF.

The chain recombines TRBV7-3 with TRBJ2-2; 9 nucleotides line up with TRBD1. The CDR3 consists of 14 residues. CDR1 is SGHTA and CDR2 is FQGTGA in the germline V gene. Trimming cost V 6 bases and J 6 bases; bases outside gene matches: 5. CDR3 protein: CASRGQGVAGELFF. CDR3 nucleotide sequence: TGTGCCAGCAGGGGACAGGGCGTAGCCGGGGAGCTGTTTTTT.

The chain uses TRBV19 and TRBJ1-5; perhaps TRBD1 as D (6 bases). Looked up from germline, CDR1 is LNHDA and CDR2 is SQIVND (reference sequence). The CDR3 spans 14 residues. Trimming shortened V by 5 bases and J by 3 bases, and 11 bases separated the two germline ends. This CDR3 is CASSLDSNNQPQHF. The DNA of the CDR3 is TGTGCCAGTAGTCTGGACAGTAACAATCAGCCCCAGCATTTT. The full variable domain, rest sourced from reference TRBV19 and TRBJ1-5, is DGGITQSPKYLFRKEGQNVTLSCEQNLNHDAMYWYRQDPGQGLRLIYYSQIVNDFQKGDIAEGYSVSREKKESFPLTVTSAQKNPTAFYLCASSLDSNNQPQHFGDGTRLSIL.

The chain employs TRBV9 and TRBJ2-7, with 8 bases fitting TRBD2. The germline V gene has CDR1 SGDLS and CDR2 YYNGEE. The CDR3 runs to 14 residues. The V gene end was trimmed by 3 bases and the J gene end by 3 bases; junction bases not matched to a gene: 5. CDR3 in DNA: TGTGCCAGCAGCGAGACTAGCGCCGTCTACGAGCAGTACTTC. This gives the protein CASSETSAVYEQYF.

The chain carries TRBV9 and TRBJ1-2, with unresolved D. CDR1 SGDLS and CDR2 YYNGEE come from the germline V gene. V shed 1 base and J shed 4 bases, with 14 bases lying between them. This CDR3 is 15 amino acids long. The CDR3 DNA follows: TGTGCCAGCAGCGTATCCGGCTATTCTAGCTATGGCTACACCTTC. Protein sequence: CASSVSGYSSYGYTF.

The rearrangement links TRBV28 to TRBJ2-7, with 10 bases lining up with TRBD1. J lost 4 bases, V lost 4 bases, and 4 bases had no gene match. Germline V CDR1 and CDR2: MDHEN, SYDVKM. This CDR3 has 14 amino acids. The CDR3 DNA is TGTGCCAGCAGTTCCCAGGGACAGGGGTACGAGCAGTACTTC. Its protein is CASSSQGQGYEQYF.

The rearrangement joins TRBV6-2 or TRBV6-3 to TRBJ2-7; 11 bases map to TRBD2. Per the germline V gene, CDR1 is MNHEY and CDR2 is SVGEGT. The ends lost 2 bases at V and 1 base at J; junction bases unmatched: 4. The CDR3 consists of 16 residues. This CDR3 reads CASSYPLAGGSYEQYF. For the CDR3, the DNA is TGTGCCAGCAGTTACCCCCTAGCGGGGGGATCCTACGAGCAGTACTTC.

This CDR3 reads CASSEVVDSPGGYTF. The CDR3 coding sequence is TGTGCCAGCAGTGAAGTGGTGGACTCGCCGGGCGGCTACACCTTC. This chain joins TRBV2 and TRBJ1-2; no firm D call. The germline V gene encodes CDR1 SNHLY and CDR2 FYNNEI. Trimming removed 1 base from V and 8 bases from J, with 17 bases in between. The length of the CDR3 is 15 residues.

The chain carries TRBV7-8 and TRBJ1-6, with D uncertain. Between the trimmed V and J ends, which lost 4 bases and 0 bases, there was a span of 10 bases. This CDR3 spans 16 amino acids. In germline, CDR1 is SGHVS, CDR2 FQNEAQ. CDR3 nucleotide sequence: TGTGCCAGCAGCTCGGGGTGGGGCTCCTATAATTCACCCCTCCACTTT. Its protein product is CASSSGWGSYNSPLHF.

The V and J genes are TRBV4-1 and TRBJ2-1; 13 nucleotides match TRBD2. This CDR3 is 19 amino acids long. Trimming cost V 2 bases and J 0 bases; bases outside gene matches: 7. Germline lookup yields CDR1 MGHRA and CDR2 YSYEKL. The CDR3 coding sequence is TGCGCCAGCAGCCAAAGGACTAGCGGGAGAACACGCTCCTACAATGAGCAGTTCTTC. Translation gives CASSQRTSGRTRSYNEQFF.

The rearrangement joins TRBV7-6 to TRBJ2-3; 9 bases align to TRBD1. CDR3 length: 14 residues. V gave up 6 bases and J gave up 4 bases; unmatched junction bases: 5. From germline, CDR1 is SGHVS and CDR2 FNYEAQ. The CDR3 here is CASRGQGMPDTQYF. The CDR3 nucleotides are TGTGCCAGCAGGGGACAGGGTATGCCAGATACGCAGTATTTT.

V usage is TRBV28 and J usage is TRBJ2-3; D might be TRBD1 (6 bases). Trimming took 5 bases from V and 3 from J, leaving 21 bases between them. The CDR3 consists of 17 residues. The V gene's germline CDR1 is MDHEN and CDR2 SYDVKM. For the CDR3, the DNA is TGTGCCAGCAGTCCCCTAACAGGGAAGGCTGCGACAGATACGCAGTATTTT. It translates to CASSPLTGKAATDTQYF.

This chain joins TRBV15 and TRBJ1-6, with D possibly TRBD1 on 6 matching bases. CDR1 is LNHNV and CDR2 is YYDKDF in the germline V gene (reference sequence). With 0 bases removed from V and 5 bases from J, the gap between germline ends came to 8 bases. CDR3 length equals 15 residues. The CDR3 nucleotides read TGTGCCACCAGCAGAGAACAGGGAGATAATTCACCCCTCCACTTT. It encodes CATSREQGDNSPLHF.

This clone was found once. J is TRBJ2-7 and V is TRBV4-2; 10 bases line up with TRBD2. The CDR3 has 17 residues. Per germline, CDR1 LGHNA and CDR2 YNFKEQ. V shed 4 bases and J 0 bases; nucleotides not matched to a gene: 9. As DNA, the CDR3 is TGTGCCAGCAGCCGAGTATTAGCGGGAGGCTTCTCCTACGAGCAGTACTTC. It is translated as CASSRVLAGGFSYEQYF.

The chain combines TRBV10-2 with TRBJ1-6, with D possibly being TRBD1 (5 bases). From germline, CDR1 is WSHSY and CDR2 SAAADI. The CDR3 spans 15 residues. Trimming took off 10 bases at V and 5 bases at J, with 18 bases between the two ends. The CDR3: CATSVAGTNNSPLHF. For the CDR3, the DNA is TGCGCCACCTCAGTGGCTGGGACTAATAATTCACCCCTCCACTTT.

The chain is built from TRBV4-2 and TRBJ2-7; 10 nucleotides align to TRBD2. There are 19 residues in the CDR3. Losses at the gene ends were 2 bases for V and 6 bases for J; bases not matched to a gene: 19. CDR1 is LGHNA and CDR2 is YNFKEQ in the germline V gene. CDR3 coding DNA: TGTGCCAGCAGCCAACTGCAGGGGACTTTACTAGCGGGATTGGGCGAGCAGTACTTC. Translating gives CASSQLQGTLLAGLGEQYF.

The J gene is TRBJ2-7, the V gene TRBV7-9; D gene ambiguous. Germline CDR1 is SEHNR and CDR2 is FQNEAQ (reference sequence). V shed 3 bases and J shed 4 bases, with 19 bases lying between them. The CDR3 totals 16 residues. In DNA, the CDR3 is TGTGCCAGCAGCTTGCGCGGCATGGGTAACCCGTACGAGCAGTACTTC. This codes for CASSLRGMGNPYEQYF. Together with reference TRBV7-9 and TRBJ2-7, the CDR3 gives the full variable domain: DTGVSQNPRHKITKRGQNVTFRCDPISEHNRLYWYRQTLGQGPEFLTYFQNEAQLEKSRLLSDRFSAERPKGSFSTLEIQRTEQGDSAMYLCASSLRGMGNPYEQYFGPGTRLTVT.

This chain uses TRBV12-3 or TRBV12-4 with TRBJ1-5, with a weak D call TRBD1 (6 bases). V shed 6 bases and J shed 5 bases, with 11 bases lying between them. The CDR3 sequence is 13 residues long. Written as DNA, the CDR3 is TGTGCCAGCAGGGTCACAGGGTATCAGCCCCAGCATTTT. Translating gives CASRVTGYQPQHF.

This clone was observed a handful of times. The V and J genes are TRBV7-2 and TRBJ1-6, with D hard to call. The length of the CDR3 is 13 residues. CDR1 is SGHTA, CDR2 FQGNSA, per germline. Between the trimmed V and J ends, which lost 2 bases and 9 bases, there was a span of 8 bases. The CDR3 here is CASSLRWSSPLHF. The CDR3 DNA sequence: TGTGCCAGCAGCTTACGTTGGAGTTCACCCCTCCACTTT.